What follows are 27 T cell receptor beta chains derived from one specimen sequenced in a study of blood T cell repertoires in COVID-19. Repertoires were generated with immunoSEQ multiplex PCR, while TCRdb's copy carries only in-frame clones and drops some. Of roughly 87,000 clones in the sample, approximately 89% were seen once. Material for sequencing was peripheral blood. The receptors were gathered from a woman at least 80 years old with active COVID-19.

This chain links TRBV11-2 with TRBJ1-2; 8 bases are shared with TRBD1. The CDR3 is 15 residues long. V lost 7 bases, J lost 0 bases, and 7 bases stayed unmatched. Germline CDR1 SGHAT, CDR2 FQNNGV. CDR3 in amino acids: CASKRQGPANYGYTF. The CDR3 coding sequence is TGTGCCAGCAAAAGACAGGGGCCAGCTAACTATGGCTACACCTTC.

The gene calls are TRBV18 and TRBJ2-1, with TRBD1 as a possible D gene (6 bases). The ends were cut back, 6 bases at V and 4 bases at J, with 10 bases in the middle. This CDR3 is 13 amino acids long. The germline V gene encodes CDR1 KGHSH and CDR2 LQKENI. The CDR3 coding sequence is TGTGCCAGCTCCTCCCAGGGGTACAATGAGCAGTTCTTC. This gives the protein CASSSQGYNEQFF.

The V and J genes are TRBV7-2 and TRBJ2-5, with no clear D. CDR1 SGHTA and CDR2 FQGNSA come from the germline V gene. The CDR3 extends over 13 amino acids. Deletions cut 5 bases from V and 7 bases from J, with 14 bases between. CDR3 protein: CASSPLLVRTQYF. The CDR3 coding sequence is TGTGCCAGCAGCCCCCTTCTAGTGCGGACCCAGTACTTC.

The chain carries TRBV5-1 and TRBJ2-3; weak D call: TRBD2 (6 bases). Germline V gives CDR1 SGHRS, CDR2 YFSETQ. The ends were cut back, 5 bases at V and 0 bases at J, with 13 bases in the middle. The CDR3 length is 15 residues. CDR3 in amino acids: CASRGLGLSTDTQYF. CDR3 in DNA: TGCGCCAGCAGAGGCCTGGGACTTAGCACAGATACGCAGTATTTT.

The CDR3 bases are TGCGCCAGCAGTGAGGCCCCTTCGGGGGGCGGATTTATACACGCTGAAGCTTTCTTT. This codes for CASSEAPSGGGFIHAEAFF. The V call is TRBV10-1, the J call TRBJ1-1, with D possibly matching TRBD1 (6 bases). The CDR3 is 19 amino acids. CDR1 is WNHNN, CDR2 SYGVQD, per germline (reference sequence). V was shortened by 2 bases and J by 6 bases, with 28 bases between the two germline ends.

This clone has just a few counts. The CDR3 region has the DNA TGTGCCAGCTCACCCGCGGAGACCCAGTACTTC. Its translation: CASSPAETQYF. The chain couples TRBV18 to TRBJ2-5, with D hard to call. Germline CDR1 is KGHSH and CDR2 is LQKENI. Trimming stripped 3 bases from V and 5 bases from J, with 4 bases between. The CDR3 totals 11 residues.

The gene calls are TRBV7-2 and TRBJ2-7, with 10 bases aligning to TRBD1. This CDR3 has 14 residues. With V trimmed by 6 bases and J by 4 bases, 6 bases remained unmatched. Germline values: CDR1 SGHTA, CDR2 FQGNSA. The CDR3 sequence is CASSLGQGKYEQYF. The CDR3 region has the DNA TGTGCCAGCAGTTTGGGACAGGGGAAATACGAGCAGTACTTC.

The chain combines TRBV28 with TRBJ1-5; no definite D call. The CDR3 sequence is 14 residues long. The germline gives CDR1 MDHEN, CDR2 SYDVKM. Trimming took off 1 base at V and 5 bases at J, with 9 bases between the two ends. The CDR3 reads CASSLFRVDQPQHF. The CDR3 nucleotides are TGTGCCAGCAGTTTATTCCGGGTAGATCAGCCCCAGCATTTT.

With regard to this clone: This same CDR3 is encoded by further DNA sequences in the sample. The chain couples TRBV18 to TRBJ2-3; 12 bases map to TRBD2. V lost 3 bases, J lost 2 bases, and 3 bases stayed unmatched. Germline values: CDR1 KGHSH, CDR2 LQKENI. This CDR3 has 16 residues. The CDR3 coding sequence is TGTGCCAGCTCACCGGGGACTAGCGGGCACACAGATACGCAGTATTTT. Protein sequence: CASSPGTSGHTDTQYF.

In this sample, this clone turned up once. The chain is built from TRBV5-1 and TRBJ1-6, with D unresolved. Germline assignment: CDR1 SGHRS and CDR2 YFSETQ. The CDR3 sequence is 16 residues long. V lost 3 bases to trimming and J lost 7 bases, with 17 bases between them. CDR3 amino acids: CASSSLSSGSNSPLHF. In DNA, the CDR3 is TGCGCCAGCAGCTCTCTGTCGTCGGGGTCGAATTCACCCCTCCACTTT.

This clone has more than one count but fewer than ten. This chain connects TRBV19 to TRBJ1-5; D unresolved. V was trimmed by 4 bases and J by 8 bases, leaving 12 bases between them. Germline V lookup: CDR1 LNHDA, CDR2 SQIVND (reference sequence). The CDR3 spans 13 residues. CDR3 in amino acids: CASSTEGGKPQHF. The CDR3 nucleotides read TGTGCCAGTAGTACCGAGGGTGGGAAGCCCCAGCATTTT.

The J gene is TRBJ2-4, the V gene TRBV7-9; 8 positions agree with TRBD1. This CDR3 spans 17 amino acids. Unmatched junction bases numbered 11, after V lost 6 bases and J lost 1 base. Germline loops: CDR1 SEHNR, CDR2 FQNEAQ (reference sequence). The CDR3 DNA follows: TGTGCCAGCAGTTTGGGGGCAGGGGGCCTTGCCAAAAACATTCAGTACTTC. Encoded protein: CASSLGAGGLAKNIQYF.

This rearrangement joins TRBV18 to TRBJ2-1, with D perhaps matching TRBD2 (6 bases). Germline assignment: CDR1 KGHSH and CDR2 LQKENI. The CDR3 is made up of 14 amino acids. V was cut by 4 bases and J by 1 base, with 8 bases left in between. CDR3 loop: CASSRRESYNEQFF. As DNA, the CDR3 is TGTGCCAGCTCACGGCGGGAATCCTACAATGAGCAGTTCTTC.

The chain carries TRBV28 and TRBJ1-1, with D maybe TRBD1 (5 bases). Between the trimmed V and J ends, which lost 6 bases and 5 bases, there was a span of 16 bases. Germline-derived CDR1 and CDR2 are MDHEN and SYDVKM. This CDR3 region has 14 residues. The CDR3 protein is CASRLGGTRTEAFF. The CDR3 region has the DNA TGTGCCAGCAGGTTGGGGGGTACGAGGACTGAAGCTTTCTTT.

This chain joins TRBV7-8 and TRBJ2-5, with D possibly TRBD2 on 6 matching bases. The germline CDR1 and CDR2 sequences are SGHVS and FQNEAQ. The V gene lost 10 bases and the J gene lost 2 bases, with 23 bases spanning the gap. This CDR3 comprises 16 residues. CDR3 coding DNA: TGTGCCACTAGGAAGGGTGGGGAGGTCTTTCAAGAGACCCAGTACTTC. Protein sequence: CATRKGGEVFQETQYF.

This rearrangement joins TRBV28 to TRBJ2-1; tentative D call: TRBD2 (7 bases). The germline V gene encodes CDR1 MDHEN and CDR2 SYDVKM. This CDR3 comprises 15 residues. Trimming removed 11 bases from V and 5 bases from J, with 22 bases in between. DNA for the CDR3: TGTGCCGTGGGGGGGCGGACTAAGCTCAACAATGAGCAGTTCTTC. Protein sequence: CAVGGRTKLNNEQFF.

The chain links TRBV4-1 to TRBJ2-3; 11 nucleotides line up with TRBD2. This CDR3 contains 21 residues. V lost 0 bases to trimming and J lost 0 bases; unmatched junction nucleotides: 14. Germline CDR1 is MGHRA and CDR2 is YSYEKL. The CDR3 region is CASSQDPNLAGGSSSTDTQYF. The DNA of the CDR3 is TGCGCCAGCAGCCAAGATCCTAATTTAGCGGGAGGGAGCTCTAGCACAGATACGCAGTATTTT.

The gene calls are TRBV3-1 (or the pseudogene TRBV3-2) and TRBJ2-5; weak D call: TRBD2 (7 bases). Between the trimmed V and J ends, which lost 1 base and 3 bases, there was a span of 12 bases. Per germline, CDR1 LGHDT and CDR2 YNNKEL (reference sequence). There are 15 residues in the CDR3. The CDR3 region is CASSQAGEGEETQYF. The CDR3 DNA sequence: TGTGCCAGCAGCCAAGCAGGGGAGGGGGAAGAGACCCAGTACTTC.

The chain uses TRBV6-1 and TRBJ2-5; TRBD2 matches at 9 bases. Germline CDR1 is MNHNS and CDR2 is SASEGT. This CDR3 comprises 15 residues. Trimming removed 3 bases from V and 5 bases from J; junction bases left unmatched: 7. This chain's CDR3 is CASSDRREGRETQYF. The CDR3 DNA is TGTGCCAGCAGTGACAGGCGGGAGGGCCGGGAGACCCAGTACTTC.

V and J are TRBV4-2 and TRBJ2-3; D is ambiguous. The length of the CDR3 is 17 residues. CDR1 and CDR2 from the germline V gene are LGHNA and YNFKEQ. The V and J ends lost 3 bases and 2 bases respectively, with 18 bases between them. As DNA, the CDR3 is TGTGCCAGCAGCCAGTCAGGCCGGTTTGGAATCACAGATACGCAGTATTTT. This encodes CASSQSGRFGITDTQYF.

The chain combines TRBV18 with TRBJ2-7, with 12 bases aligning to TRBD1. Germline CDR1 is KGHSH and CDR2 is LQKENI. Germline trimming cut 4 bases from V and 6 bases from J; bases unmatched to any gene: 4. The CDR3 has 14 residues. The CDR3 region is CASSRLGQGAEQYF. The CDR3 nucleotides read TGTGCCAGCTCACGATTGGGACAGGGGGCCGAGCAGTACTTC.

The rearrangement links TRBV28 to TRBJ1-2; perhaps TRBD1 as D (6 bases). Between the trimmed V and J ends, which lost 4 bases and 8 bases, there was a span of 14 bases. This CDR3 contains 13 residues. CDR1 and CDR2 (germline): MDHEN, SYDVKM. The CDR3 protein is CASSYQGRGGYTF. The DNA of the CDR3 is TGTGCCAGCAGTTACCAGGGGAGAGGGGGCTACACCTTC.

The V call is TRBV5-6, the J call TRBJ2-4; 7 bases align to TRBD1. Germline CDR1 reads SGHDT; CDR2 reads YYEEEE. The CDR3 extends over 15 amino acids. V shed 4 bases, J shed 1 base, and the junction held 5 bases outside the gene matches. In DNA, the CDR3 is TGTGCCAGCAGCGCACTACAGGGGGCCAAAAACATTCAGTACTTC. It translates to CASSALQGAKNIQYF. The whole variable domain, filled in from reference TRBV5-6 and TRBJ2-4, reads DAGVTQSPTHLIKTRGQQVTLRCSPKSGHDTVSWYQQALGQGPQFIFQYYEEEERQRGNFPDRFSGHQFPNYSSELNVNALLLGDSALYLCASSALQGAKNIQYFGAGTRLSVL.

This chain uses TRBV9 with TRBJ2-2; 7 bases fit TRBD2. The CDR3 is 17 residues long. Trimming at V came to 0 bases and at J to 6 bases, leaving 11 bases not matched to a gene. Germline V CDR1 and CDR2: SGDLS, YYNGEE. This CDR3 reads CASSVDQGGRSPGELFF. The CDR3 nucleotides are TGTGCCAGCAGCGTAGATCAGGGAGGGAGGTCGCCCGGGGAGCTGTTTTTT.

The chain has TRBV5-1 and TRBJ2-6; TRBD2 agrees at 7 bases. Germline trimming cut 4 bases from V and 0 bases from J; bases unmatched to any gene: 1. The CDR3 totals 15 residues. Germline V gene data show CDR1 as SGHRS and CDR2 as YFSETQ. DNA for the CDR3: TGCGCCAGCAGCGGGAGGGTCTCTGGGGCCAACGTCCTGACTTTC. Its protein product is CASSGRVSGANVLTF.

This chain connects TRBV6-5 to TRBJ1-4; D possibly corresponds to TRBD1 (6 bases). Looked up from germline, CDR1 is MNHEY and CDR2 is SVGAGI. V was clipped by 6 bases and J by 7 bases, with 12 bases between them. The CDR3 has 13 amino acids. The CDR3 DNA reads as TGTGCCAGCAGAACAGGGTCGGGTGAAAAACTGTTTTTT. Its protein product is CASRTGSGEKLFF.

This chain connects TRBV30 to TRBJ1-1; tentative D call: TRBD1 (6 bases). The V gene's germline CDR1 is GTSNPN and CDR2 SVGIG (reference sequence). The CDR3 spans 14 residues. Trimming took 5 bases from V and 3 from J, leaving 16 bases between them. CDR3 coding DNA: TGTGCCTGGGGGGGCGATTCGCGGGACACTGAAGCTTTCTTT. It translates to CAWGGDSRDTEAFF. Using reference TRBV30 and TRBJ1-1 for the parts outside the CDR3, the full variable domain is SQTIHQWPATLVQPVGSPLSLECTVEGTSNPNLYWYRQAAGRGLQLLFYSVGIGQISSEVPQNLSASRPQDRQFILSSKKLLLSDSGFYLCAWGGDSRDTEAFFGQGTRLTVV.